This TCR beta chain is drawn from a study of T cells in Graves' hyperthyroidism and ophthalmopathy. Per the germline V gene, CDR1 is LNHDA and CDR2 is SQIVND (reference sequence). CDR3 length: 14 residues. The V end was cut by 1 base, the J end by 8 bases, with 14 bases between. From RNA transcripts, TCR beta CDR3 regions were amplified. When the TCR CDR3 underwent first-round RT-PCR, the HTBI primer set was used. MiXCR, applied by TCRdb to the multiplex PCR reads, yields one record per CDR3 protein. This repertoire shows 250,000 to 300,000 distinct CDR3 sequences, about 19% found once; its top ten account for less than 45%. Active moderate-to-severe ophthalmopathy, Clinical Activity Score at least 3, NOSPECS at least 4, under 3 months' duration.

The gene calls are TRBV19 and TRBJ1-1, with D hard to call. This clonotype originated in a man aged 50-59 years with Graves' ophthalmopathy. The material sequenced was blood. The CDR3 protein is CASSIGGKSTEAFF. CDR3 DNA sequence: TGTGCCAGTAGTATAGGAGGGAAGAGTACCGAAGCTTTCTTT.